The entry below describes one T cell receptor beta chain. Some clones are missing from TCRdb's copy, which holds only in-frame ones; the method was immunoSEQ multiplex PCR. The sample lists about 100,000 clones, around four fifths occurring once. The data were taken from a study of blood T cell repertoires in COVID-19. Germline V gene data show CDR1 as SGHRS and CDR2 as YFSETQ. Trimming pared 3 bases from V and 3 bases from J, leaving 12 bases between. The CDR3 loop spans 15 amino acids. The sequenced material came from peripheral blood. The sequence was obtained from a man between 60 and 70 years old with acute or convalescent COVID-19. V gene TRBV5-1 combines with J gene TRBJ2-2; perhaps TRBD1 as D (5 bases). CDR3 sequence reads: CASSWGRADTGELFF. CDR3 in DNA: TGCGCCAGCAGCTGGGGCAGGGCGGACACCGGGGAGCTGTTTTTT.